This T cell receptor beta chain was retrieved from a study of T cells in localized non-small cell lung cancer. The method was immunoSEQ multiplex PCR; TCRdb's version includes in-frame clones alone and lacks a portion of them. The sample carries nearly 25,000 clones, 90% to 95% recorded once. Germline loops: CDR1 SGDLS, CDR2 YYNGEE. V lost 3 bases and J 0 bases, leaving 10 bases between the germline ends. This CDR3 contains 15 residues. The source material was peripheral blood, sampled before any cancer treatment. This chain uses TRBV9 with TRBJ2-1; D is unresolved. The TCR sequence derives from a woman between 35 and 75 years old with stage I lung adenocarcinoma. The CDR3 nucleotides read TGTGCCAGCAGCGCCGACCGAAGCTCCTACAATGAGCAGTTCTTC. This translates into CASSADRSSYNEQFF.